This record concerns one T cell receptor (beta chain) sequence. Random-hexamer reverse transcription was applied to about 0.5 to 1 ug RNA. Multiplex PCR with immunoSEQ amplified the TCR beta CDR3 across 54 Vbeta and 13 Jbeta. From the immunoSEQ multiplex PCR reads, TCRdb called clonotypes with MiXCR, one entry per CDR3 protein. The repertoire holds roughly 190,000 distinct CDR3 sequences, approximately 96% seen once, with roughly 0.093% in the top ten. TEMRA cells were enriched by FACS, and CD4+ and CD8+ T cells were negatively isolated. The data were taken from a study of CD8 T cells in Susac syndrome. This CDR3 comprises 12 residues. Germline-derived CDR1 and CDR2 are MNHEY and SVGEGT. Trimming took 6 bases from V and 3 from J, leaving 7 bases between them.

The chain has TRBV6-2 or TRBV6-3 and TRBJ2-3; D is undetermined. This TCR was recovered from a human donor with Susac syndrome. The sequencing input was CD4+ T cells from PBMCs. CDR3 DNA: TGTGCCAGCAGATGGGGTACAGATACGCAGTATTTT. Encoded protein: CASRWGTDTQYF.